This T cell receptor beta chain was captured in a study of blood T cell repertoires in COVID-19. As for the study in general: Material from acute and convalescent COVID-19 was sourced from the United States, Italy and Spain. T cells, B-cell-depleted T cells, or PBMCs supplied cDNA or gDNA.

Germline loops: CDR1 SGHTA, CDR2 FQGTGA. Trimming removed 5 bases from V and 4 bases from J; junction bases left unmatched: 9. The CDR3 covers 15 residues. Authors' data handling: For nucleated cells, counts were estimated from reference gene primer amplification. Generated by immunoSEQ multiplex PCR, the TCRdb table keeps only in-frame clones and is missing some. The V and J calls and clone size come from that table; D and trimming were worked out from the DNA. The repertoire holds 150,000 to 200,000 clones, with 84% as singletons. The sequence derives from a human donor with acute or convalescent COVID-19. The donor label of this sample is uncertain. The chain recombines TRBV7-3 with TRBJ2-7; 9 bases map to TRBD1. Sequenced input: peripheral blood. The CDR3 nucleotides are TGTGCCAGCAGCCCTACAGGGGGCAAGGGGTACGAGCAGTACTTC. This sequence encodes CASSPTGGKGYEQYF.